This entry features one TCR beta chain sequence. Trimming at V came to 5 bases and at J to 4 bases, leaving 6 bases not matched to a gene. CDR3 length: 15 residues. Germline CDR1 reads MNHNY; CDR2 reads SVGAGI (reference sequence). This entry comes from a study of blood T cell repertoires in COVID-19. Only in-frame clones appear in the TCRdb table, and some are missing; sequencing was by immunoSEQ multiplex PCR. The sample shows more than 110,000 clones, roughly 85% of them seen only once. Sequencing was performed on peripheral blood. The clonotype originates from a man aged 55 to 70 with acute or convalescent COVID-19. The chain couples TRBV6-6 to TRBJ1-3; 9 bases agree with TRBD1. The CDR3 spells CASSRGTGTGNTIYF. Here the CDR3 DNA reads TGTGCCAGCAGTAGAGGGACAGGGACAGGAAACACCATATATTTT.